These 30 T cell receptor beta chains were sequenced from one sample in a study of vaccination and CD4 T cells after COVID-19. What these receptors recognize is not known. As for treatment: roughly ten-day PBMC culture with coronavirus spike peptide pools or control peptides (ViraFEST assay). An Oncomine TCR Beta short-read assay was used to sequence the DNA from cultured CD4+ T cells. TCRdb processed the PCR reads anew with MiXCR; each CDR3 protein has one entry. The profile shows 11,000 or so distinct CDR3 sequences, roughly 43% of them singletons. Sequencing input: CD4+ T cells from blood, cultured in vitro. These receptors were taken from a human donor who had recovered from COVID-19.

The chain joins TRBV5-1 to TRBJ1-3; D unresolved. V gave up 4 bases and J gave up 0 bases, with 11 bases separating them. There are 15 residues in the CDR3. Looked up from germline, CDR1 is SGHRS and CDR2 is YFSETQ. CDR3 sequence: CASSQDSSSGNTIYF. The CDR3 nucleotides are TGCGCCAGCAGCCAAGACTCGAGCTCTGGAAACACCATATATTTT.

This clonotype was picked up a small number of times. V and J are TRBV5-1 and TRBJ2-5; 8 bases agree with TRBD2. This CDR3 is 15 amino acids long. CDR1 SGHRS and CDR2 YFSETQ come from the germline V gene. V trimming: 2 bases; J trimming: 4 bases; junction bases outside the gene matches: 7. Written as DNA, the CDR3 is TGCGCCAGCAGCTTCGGGAGGGGTAGCAGAGAGACCCAGTACTTC. Translated: CASSFGRGSRETQYF.

V gene TRBV27 combines with J gene TRBJ1-4; 7 bases fit TRBD1. The CDR3 runs to 16 residues. Germline CDR1 is MNHEY and CDR2 is SMNVEV (reference sequence). With 4 bases clipped from V and 8 bases from J, the junction kept 13 bases outside the gene matches. CDR3 DNA: TGTGCCAGCAGTTACCGGATCACAGGGGCACAGGAAAAACTGTTTTTT. This codes for CASSYRITGAQEKLFF.

V is TRBV2 and J is TRBJ2-1; possibly TRBD1 for D (5 bases). V was trimmed by 3 bases and J by 3 bases, leaving 6 bases between them. Per the germline V gene, CDR1 is SNHLY and CDR2 is FYNNEI. CDR3 length: 13 amino acids. The CDR3 DNA reads as TGTGCCAGCAGTGACAGGGTCTACAATGAGCAGTTCTTC. Amino acid sequence: CASSDRVYNEQFF.

The chain carries TRBV7-2 and TRBJ2-5; D gene uncertain. Deletions cut 6 bases from V and 0 bases from J, with 17 bases between. This CDR3 is 16 amino acids long. Germline loops: CDR1 SGHTA, CDR2 FQGNSA. As DNA, the CDR3 is TGTGCCAGCAGTCGGTTTTTGGCAGACTACCAAGAGACCCAGTACTTC. Translated, it gives CASSRFLADYQETQYF. Combining the CDR3 with reference TRBV7-2 and TRBJ2-5 gives the whole variable domain GAGVSQSPSNKVTEKGKDVELRCDPISGHTALYWYRQSLGQGLEFLIYFQGNSAPDKSGLPSDRFSAERTGGSVSTLTIQRTQQEDSAVYLCASSRFLADYQETQYFGPGTRLLVL.

This clonotype has just a few counts. This sequence joins TRBV7-8 and TRBJ1-5; the match to TRBD1 covers 7 bases. Germline V gene lookup returns CDR1 SGHVS and CDR2 FQNEAQ. Trimming took 5 bases from V and 6 from J; bases not matched to a gene: 13. The CDR3 is 16 amino acids. CDR3 loop: CASSQRQGGAGQPQHF. CDR3 bases: TGTGCCAGCAGCCAGCGGCAGGGGGGCGCAGGTCAGCCCCAGCATTTT.

V usage is TRBV5-1 and J usage is TRBJ2-3; D is perhaps TRBD2 (6 bases). The CDR3 spans 13 residues. The V gene lost 10 bases and the J gene lost 6 bases, with 18 bases spanning the gap. CDR1 is SGHRS, CDR2 YFSETQ, per germline. CDR3 DNA: TGCGCCGGCGGGGCAGGTCCTGGGGATACGCAGTATTTT. Encoded protein: CAGGAGPGDTQYF.

The chain employs TRBV12-3 or TRBV12-4 and TRBJ2-2; unclear D gene. Trimming pared 7 bases from V and 1 base from J, leaving 7 bases between. The CDR3 has 13 residues. For the CDR3, the DNA is TGTGCCAGCAAGACCGTGAACACCGGGGAGCTGTTTTTT. As protein: CASKTVNTGELFF.

This clonotype is judged medium-sized. The V call is TRBV2, the J call TRBJ1-5; 8 positions agree with TRBD1. CDR3 size: 13 residues. Germline V gene data show CDR1 as SNHLY and CDR2 as FYNNEI. The ends lost 8 bases at V and 6 bases at J; junction bases unmatched: 6. CDR3 residues: CASRQQGGQPQHF. In DNA, the CDR3 is TGTGCCAGCCGGCAACAGGGGGGTCAGCCCCAGCATTTT.

The rearrangement uses TRBV6-5 and TRBJ2-7, with a tentative D call TRBD2 (5 bases). Germline CDR1 reads MNHEY; CDR2 reads SVGAGI. V dropped 3 bases and J dropped 3 bases, with 12 bases sitting between them. CDR3 length: 14 residues. The CDR3 region has the DNA TGTGCCAGCAGTTATTCCGGGATACGCTACGAGCAGTACTTC. It encodes CASSYSGIRYEQYF.

In this sample, this clonotype turned up a few times. The chain has TRBV10-3 and TRBJ1-2; 7 bases line up with TRBD1. V gave up 9 bases and J gave up 5 bases; unmatched junction bases: 6. Germline V gene sequence: CDR1 ENHRY, CDR2 SYGVKD. This CDR3 has 12 amino acids. The DNA for the CDR3 is TGTGCCATTGGCCAGGGGGAATATGGCTACACCTTC. It translates to CAIGQGEYGYTF.

This chain uses TRBV6-2 or TRBV6-3 with TRBJ2-2; 9 nucleotides align to TRBD1. This CDR3 has 16 amino acids. V dropped 6 bases and J dropped 0; count of bases not matched to a gene: 5. CDR1 is MNHEY, CDR2 SVGEGT, per germline. The CDR3 sequence: CASRRTGAPNTGELFF. The DNA for the CDR3 is TGTGCCAGCAGGCGGACAGGGGCCCCGAACACCGGGGAGCTGTTTTTT.

The CDR3 is CASSPNRDSYKPQHF. CDR3 nucleotides: TGTGCCAGCAGCCCGAACCGGGACAGCTACAAGCCCCAGCATTTT. This chain links TRBV11-2 with TRBJ1-5, with 7 bases lining up with TRBD1. V lost 5 bases to trimming and J lost 8 bases; unmatched junction nucleotides: 12. CDR1 is SGHAT, CDR2 FQNNGV, per germline. CDR3 size: 15 residues.

This clonotype was picked up a small number of times. The chain uses TRBV19 and TRBJ2-1; possible D gene TRBD1, 6 bases. With 9 bases removed from V and 5 bases from J, the gap between germline ends came to 14 bases. CDR3 length equals 13 residues. Germline loops: CDR1 LNHDA, CDR2 SQIVND (reference sequence). CDR3 in amino acids: CASRDRRNNEQFF. In DNA, the CDR3 is TGTGCCAGCAGAGACAGGAGGAACAATGAGCAGTTCTTC.

The V gene is TRBV10-3, the J gene TRBJ2-6; 9 bases are a match to TRBD1. Germline V gene data show CDR1 as ENHRY and CDR2 as SYGVKD. V trimming: 3 bases; J trimming: 0 bases; junction bases outside the gene matches: 3. The CDR3 is 17 amino acids. The CDR3 sequence: CAISDDRGTSGANVLTF. CDR3 sequence (DNA): TGTGCCATCAGTGACGACAGGGGGACCTCTGGGGCCAACGTCCTGACTTTC.

J is TRBJ1-1 and V is TRBV6-2 or TRBV6-3; possible D gene TRBD1, 6 bases. The V gene's germline CDR1 is MNHEY and CDR2 SVGEGT. The CDR3 length is 17 residues. The germline V and J ends were trimmed by 6 bases and 3 bases, with 23 bases remaining between them. In nucleotides, the CDR3 is TGTGCCAGCAGCGCGGCCGGGGGCGCCGGTTGGGACACTGAAGCTTTCTTT. It translates to CASSAAGGAGWDTEAFF.

This clonotype occurred a few times. The chain links TRBV20-1 to TRBJ2-1, with TRBD2 identical over 7 bases. Losses at the gene ends were 4 bases for V and 12 bases for J; bases not matched to a gene: 12. The CDR3 sequence is 13 residues long. Germline V gives CDR1 DFQATT, CDR2 SNEGSKA (reference sequence). The DNA of the CDR3 is TGCAGTGCTATAAGTGTGCTAGCGGAGATGCAGTTCTTC. Translated: CSAISVLAEMQFF.

This clonotype was detected only once. This chain links TRBV7-9 with TRBJ2-5; TRBD2 agrees at 8 bases. The CDR3 sequence is 17 residues long. Looked up from germline, CDR1 is SEHNR and CDR2 is FQNEAQ (reference sequence). After removal of 1 base from V and 4 bases from J, the junction contained 11 bases not matched to a gene. The CDR3 coding sequence is TGTGCCAGCAGCTTAGTAAATCAACCGGGGGGGAGAGAGACCCAGTACTTC. The encoded protein is CASSLVNQPGGRETQYF.

V is TRBV6-1 and J is TRBJ1-6; 8 nucleotides align to TRBD1. CDR3 length: 17 amino acids. Trimming cost V 1 base and J 9 bases; bases outside gene matches: 11. Germline loops: CDR1 MNHNS, CDR2 SASEGT. The DNA of the CDR3 is TGTGCCAGCAGTGAAGTGGCAGGGGGCAGAGGCCTTTCACCCCTCCACTTT. It yields the protein CASSEVAGGRGLSPLHF.

J is TRBJ1-6 and V is TRBV12-3 or TRBV12-4; D unclear. The CDR3 runs to 14 residues. Trimming pared 2 bases from V and 9 bases from J, leaving 11 bases between. The CDR3: CASSLTEGFSPLHF. The CDR3 DNA reads TGTGCCAGCAGTTTAACAGAGGGATTTTCACCCCTCCACTTT.

The V gene is TRBV20-1, the J gene TRBJ1-1; 8 bases fit TRBD1. This CDR3 is 16 amino acids long. Per the germline V gene, CDR1 is DFQATT and CDR2 is SNEGSKA (reference sequence). V shed 6 bases, J shed 0 bases, and the junction held 12 bases outside the gene matches. The DNA of the CDR3 is TGCAGTGCGCGACACAGGGGGAAACGGGTGAACACTGAAGCTTTCTTT. This encodes CSARHRGKRVNTEAFF.

This chain uses TRBV4-3 with TRBJ2-2; 13 nucleotides align to TRBD2. Germline CDR1 and CDR2: LGHNA and YSLEER. This CDR3 has 21 amino acids. V trimming: 1 base; J trimming: 0 bases; junction bases outside the gene matches: 11. The CDR3 DNA sequence: TGCGCCAGCAGCCAAGTTATCGGGACTAGCGGGGAGTCTGCGAACACCGGGGAGCTGTTTTTT. It codes for CASSQVIGTSGESANTGELFF.

The chain recombines TRBV6-1 with TRBJ1-1; D is unresolved. V lost 3 bases and J lost 1, with 12 bases in between. The CDR3 runs to 15 residues. Germline assignment: CDR1 MNHNS and CDR2 SASEGT. The CDR3 here is CASSDQPGKNTEAFF. CDR3 bases: TGTGCCAGCAGTGACCAGCCGGGCAAGAACACTGAAGCTTTCTTT.

The gene calls are TRBV7-9 and TRBJ2-7; 8 nucleotides line up with TRBD2. CDR3 length equals 16 residues. After removal of 1 base from V and 3 bases from J, the junction contained 8 bases not matched to a gene. Per germline, CDR1 SEHNR and CDR2 FQNEAQ (reference sequence). CDR3: CASSLGAGGAVYEQYF. The CDR3 DNA reads as TGTGCCAGCAGCTTAGGGGCGGGGGGCGCCGTCTACGAGCAGTACTTC.

This CDR3 reads CASSQDISNYGYTF. The CDR3 DNA is TGCGCCAGCAGCCAGGACATATCTAACTATGGCTACACCTTC. This rearrangement joins TRBV4-1 to TRBJ1-2; possibly TRBD1 for D (5 bases). V was cut by 3 bases and J by 0 bases, with 8 bases left in between. Germline V gene data show CDR1 as MGHRA and CDR2 as YSYEKL. The CDR3 is made up of 14 amino acids.

This CDR3 reads CASSQDPTGRETQYF. The CDR3 nucleotides are TGTGCCAGCAGCCAAGACCCAACAGGGCGGGAGACCCAGTACTTC. The rearrangement joins TRBV4-2 to TRBJ2-5; tentative D call: TRBD1 (6 bases). The ends were cut back, 0 bases at V and 5 bases at J, with 13 bases in the middle. This CDR3 has 15 amino acids. The V gene's germline CDR1 is LGHNA and CDR2 YNFKEQ.

This rearrangement joins TRBV29-1 to TRBJ1-5, with D possibly matching TRBD1 (6 bases). V was shortened by 7 bases and J by 1 base, with 14 bases between the two germline ends. The V gene's germline CDR1 is SQVTM and CDR2 ANQGSEA. CDR3 length: 14 amino acids. CDR3: CSATQGSSNQPQHF. The CDR3 DNA reads as TGCAGCGCTACACAGGGATCCAGCAATCAGCCCCAGCATTTT.

This clonotype was observed a handful of times. This chain links TRBV7-9 with TRBJ1-1; weak D call: TRBD1 (5 bases). The V and J ends lost 3 bases and 3 bases respectively, with 17 bases between them. The V gene's germline CDR1 is SEHNR and CDR2 FQNEAQ (reference sequence). This CDR3 is built from 16 residues. The CDR3 reads CASSLTGRGGDTEAFF. In nucleotides, the CDR3 is TGTGCCAGCAGCTTGACCGGCCGTGGGGGGGACACTGAAGCTTTCTTT.

The CDR3, as DNA: TGTGCCAGCCACCGCCGGGGAAACACTGAAGCTTTCTTT. Its protein is CASHRRGNTEAFF. This rearrangement joins TRBV6-1 to TRBJ1-1; no reliable D call. The length of the CDR3 is 13 residues. The V end lost 8 bases, the J end lost 2 bases, and 12 bases lay between the germline ends. CDR1 and CDR2 from the germline V gene are MNHNS and SASEGT.

The chain combines TRBV7-2 with TRBJ1-1; tentative D call: TRBD1 (5 bases). CDR1 is SGHTA and CDR2 is FQGNSA in the germline V gene. The CDR3 is made up of 15 amino acids. V dropped 2 bases and J dropped 1 base, with 11 bases sitting between them. The CDR3 sequence is CASSLRGGPNTEAFF. CDR3 DNA: TGTGCCAGCAGCTTAAGGGGTGGGCCGAACACTGAAGCTTTCTTT.